The present TCR beta chain was sequenced within a study of beta chain features in type 1 diabetes. All of the isolated RNA was reverse transcribed, so expressed TCRB transcripts were sequenced. Sequencing of naive, central memory and regulatory T cell samples gave an average of approximately 3.5 million reads. The data were produced by immunoSEQ multiplex PCR, yet TCRdb's version contains in-frame clones alone and is incomplete. The data show about 660,000 clones, with 11% to 15% seen just once and just under 0.04% held by the top ten. CDR1 SGHDN and CDR2 FVKESK come from the germline V gene. The length of the CDR3 is 17 residues. Trimming removed 1 base at V and 2 bases at J, with 18 bases between. Each sorted population was over 95% pure. For this clone: Its antigen is not identified.

Points from the study as a whole: The VDJ junctions of type 1 diabetes patients carried fewer insertions and more deletions. Shortening that was moderate but significant affected the TCRB CDR3s of Type 1 diabetes patients in all four CD4+ subsets.

The TCR originated in a man in his late teens or twenties with type 1 diabetes. The V call is TRBV14, the J call TRBJ2-7; tentative D call: TRBD1 (5 bases). Sequencing was carried out using naive CD4+ T cells from blood. As DNA, the CDR3 is TGTGCCAGCAGCCAAGCTCTGAAGGGGCAGATAACCTACGAGCAGTACTTC. This sequence encodes CASSQALKGQITYEQYF.